This T cell receptor beta chain was sequenced in a study of cytomegalovirus exposure and HLA in healthy donors. Germline V gene sequence: CDR1 SGHAT, CDR2 FQNNGV. Deletions cut 6 bases from V and 4 bases from J, with 12 bases between. CDR3 length equals 13 residues. The PCR employed 60 Vbeta primers together with 13 Jbeta primers. Data came from immunoSEQ multiplex PCR; TCRdb stores just in-frame clones and leaves some out. The sample holds about 140,000 clones, roughly 80% seen once. Points on this clone: Its target is not known.

Study results and limitations: CMV serostatus alone was available as immune exposure information. The classifier reportedly diagnosed cytomegalovirus status with high specificity and sensitivity. TCR beta V- and J-gene trimming, according to a later analysis, was linked to a missense DCLRE1C variant.

The receptor was isolated from a female donor in good health and CMV-seronegative. The sample consisted of PBMCs. This chain uses TRBV11-2 with TRBJ1-2; no reliable D call. DNA for the CDR3: TGTGCCAGCAGTCCGGGGTCCGTCTATGGCTACACCTTC. Residues: CASSPGSVYGYTF.